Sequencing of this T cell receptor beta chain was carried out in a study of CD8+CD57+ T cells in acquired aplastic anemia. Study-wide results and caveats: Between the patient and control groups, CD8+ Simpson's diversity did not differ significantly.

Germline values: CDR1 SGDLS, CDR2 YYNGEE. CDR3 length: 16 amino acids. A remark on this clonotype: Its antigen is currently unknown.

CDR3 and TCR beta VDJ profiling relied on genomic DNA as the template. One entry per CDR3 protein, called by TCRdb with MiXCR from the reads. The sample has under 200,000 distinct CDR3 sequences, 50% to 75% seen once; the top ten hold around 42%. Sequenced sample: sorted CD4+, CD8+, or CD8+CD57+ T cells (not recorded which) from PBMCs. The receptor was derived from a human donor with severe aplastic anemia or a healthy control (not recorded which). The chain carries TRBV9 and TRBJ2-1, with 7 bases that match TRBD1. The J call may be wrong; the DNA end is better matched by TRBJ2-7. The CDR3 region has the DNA TGTGCCAGCAGCGTAGGTGAGGGGGCGATGGGCTACGAGCAGTACTTC. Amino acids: CASSVGEGAMGYEQYF.